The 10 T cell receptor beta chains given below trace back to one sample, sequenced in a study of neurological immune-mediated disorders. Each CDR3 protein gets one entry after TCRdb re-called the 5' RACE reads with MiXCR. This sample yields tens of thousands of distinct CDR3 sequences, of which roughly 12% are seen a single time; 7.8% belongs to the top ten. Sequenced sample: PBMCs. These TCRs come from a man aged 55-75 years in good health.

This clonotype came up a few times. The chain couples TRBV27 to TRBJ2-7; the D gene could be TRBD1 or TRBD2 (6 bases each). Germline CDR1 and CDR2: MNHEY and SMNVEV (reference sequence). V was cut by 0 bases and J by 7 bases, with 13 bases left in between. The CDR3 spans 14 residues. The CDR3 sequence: CASSLSEEGVEQYF. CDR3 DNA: TGTGCCAGCAGTTTATCGGAGGAGGGGGTAGAGCAGTACTTC.

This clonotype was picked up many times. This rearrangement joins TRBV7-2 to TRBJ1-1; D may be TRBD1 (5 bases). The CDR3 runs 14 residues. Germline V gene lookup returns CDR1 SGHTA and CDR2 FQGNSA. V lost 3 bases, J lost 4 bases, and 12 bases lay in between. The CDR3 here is CASSFDPGGTEAFF. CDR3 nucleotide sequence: TGTGCCAGCAGCTTTGACCCGGGGGGCACTGAAGCTTTCTTT.

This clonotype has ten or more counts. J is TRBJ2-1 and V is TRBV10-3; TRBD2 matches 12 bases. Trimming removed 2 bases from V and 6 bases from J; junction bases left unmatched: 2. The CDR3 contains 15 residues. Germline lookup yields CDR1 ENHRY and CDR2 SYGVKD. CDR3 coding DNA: TGTGCCATCAGTGAGGGGACTAGCGGGTTCAATGAGCAGTTCTTC. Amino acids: CAISEGTSGFNEQFF.

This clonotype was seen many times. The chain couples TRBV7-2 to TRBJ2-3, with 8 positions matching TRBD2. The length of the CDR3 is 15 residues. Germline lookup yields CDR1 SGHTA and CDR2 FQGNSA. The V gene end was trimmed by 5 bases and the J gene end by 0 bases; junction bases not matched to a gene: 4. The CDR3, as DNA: TGTGCCAGCAGCCCTTCTAGCGGGAGCACAGATACGCAGTATTTT. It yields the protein CASSPSSGSTDTQYF.

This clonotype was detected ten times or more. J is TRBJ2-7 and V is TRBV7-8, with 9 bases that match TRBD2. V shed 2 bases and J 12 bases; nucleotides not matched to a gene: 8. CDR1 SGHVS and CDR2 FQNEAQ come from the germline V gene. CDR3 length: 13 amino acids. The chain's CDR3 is CASSLSREGPRYF. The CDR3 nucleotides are TGTGCCAGCAGCTTATCGCGGGAGGGCCCCCGGTACTTC.

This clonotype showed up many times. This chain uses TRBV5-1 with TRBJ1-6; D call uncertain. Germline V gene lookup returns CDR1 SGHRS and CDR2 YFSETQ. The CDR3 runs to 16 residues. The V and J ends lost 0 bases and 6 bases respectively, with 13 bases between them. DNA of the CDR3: TGCGCCAGCAGCTTGGAGTTCGGGGATTTTAATTCACCCCTCCACTTT. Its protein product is CASSLEFGDFNSPLHF.

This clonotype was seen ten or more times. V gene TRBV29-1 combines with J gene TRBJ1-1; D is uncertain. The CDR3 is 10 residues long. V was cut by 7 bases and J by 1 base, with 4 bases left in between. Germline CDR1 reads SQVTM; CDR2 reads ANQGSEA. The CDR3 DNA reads TGCAGCGCCAAGAACACTGAAGCTTTCTTT. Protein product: CSAKNTEAFF. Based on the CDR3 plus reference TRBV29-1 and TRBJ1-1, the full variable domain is SAVISQKPSRDICQRGTSLTIQCQVDSQVTMMFWYRQQPGQSLTLIATANQGSEATYESGFVIDKFPISRPNLTFSTLTVSNMSPEDSSIYLCSAKNTEAFFGQGTRLTVV.

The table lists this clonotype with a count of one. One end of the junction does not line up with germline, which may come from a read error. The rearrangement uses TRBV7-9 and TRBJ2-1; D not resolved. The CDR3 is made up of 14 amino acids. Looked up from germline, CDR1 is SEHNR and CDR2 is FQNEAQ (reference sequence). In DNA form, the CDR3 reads TGTGCCATCAGCTTTGGCCTAGGACCCGATGAGCAGTTCTTC. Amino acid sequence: CAISFGLGPDEQFF.

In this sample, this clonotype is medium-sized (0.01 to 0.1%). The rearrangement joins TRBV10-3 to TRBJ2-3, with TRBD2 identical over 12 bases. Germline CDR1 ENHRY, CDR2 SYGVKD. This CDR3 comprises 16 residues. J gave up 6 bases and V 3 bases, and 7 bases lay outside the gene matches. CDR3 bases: TGTGCCATCAGTGAACGGACTAGCGGGAAGTTGGATACGCAGTATTTT. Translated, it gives CAISERTSGKLDTQYF.

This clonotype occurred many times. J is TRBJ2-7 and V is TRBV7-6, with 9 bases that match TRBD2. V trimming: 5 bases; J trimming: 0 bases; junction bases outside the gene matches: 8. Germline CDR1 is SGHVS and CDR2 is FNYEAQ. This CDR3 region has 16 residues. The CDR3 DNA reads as TGTGCCAGCAGCAACCGCGGGGGGGGGAACTCCTACGAGCAGTACTTC. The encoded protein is CASSNRGGGNSYEQYF.